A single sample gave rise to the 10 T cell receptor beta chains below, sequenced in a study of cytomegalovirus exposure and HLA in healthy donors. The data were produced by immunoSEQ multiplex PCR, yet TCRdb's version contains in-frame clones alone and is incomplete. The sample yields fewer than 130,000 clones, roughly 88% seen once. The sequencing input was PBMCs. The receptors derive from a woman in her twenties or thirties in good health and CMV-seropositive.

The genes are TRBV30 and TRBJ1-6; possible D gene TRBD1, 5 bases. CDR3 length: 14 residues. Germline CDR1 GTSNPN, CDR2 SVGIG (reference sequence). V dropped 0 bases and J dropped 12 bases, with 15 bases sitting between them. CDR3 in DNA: TGTGCCTGGAGTGTGGGGCGGCGCAAGGTACCCCTCCACTTT. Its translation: CAWSVGRRKVPLHF. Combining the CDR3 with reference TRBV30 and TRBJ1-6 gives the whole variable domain SQTIHQWPATLVQPVGSPLSLECTVEGTSNPNLYWYRQAAGRGLQLLFYSVGIGQISSEVPQNLSASRPQDRQFILSSKKLLLSDSGFYLCAWSVGRRKVPLHFGNGTRLTVT.

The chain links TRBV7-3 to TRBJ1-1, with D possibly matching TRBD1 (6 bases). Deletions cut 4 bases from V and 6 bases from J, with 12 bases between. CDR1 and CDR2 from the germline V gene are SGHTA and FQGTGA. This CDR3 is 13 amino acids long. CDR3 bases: TGTGCCAGCAGCTCTACAGGGTGGGCTGAAGCTTTCTTT. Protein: CASSSTGWAEAFF.

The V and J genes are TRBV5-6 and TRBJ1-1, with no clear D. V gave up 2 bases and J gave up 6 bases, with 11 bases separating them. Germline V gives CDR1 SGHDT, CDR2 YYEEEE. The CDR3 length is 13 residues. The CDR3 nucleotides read TGTGCCAGCAGCTTCGGGAGGTCGGCTGAAGCTTTCTTT. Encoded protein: CASSFGRSAEAFF.

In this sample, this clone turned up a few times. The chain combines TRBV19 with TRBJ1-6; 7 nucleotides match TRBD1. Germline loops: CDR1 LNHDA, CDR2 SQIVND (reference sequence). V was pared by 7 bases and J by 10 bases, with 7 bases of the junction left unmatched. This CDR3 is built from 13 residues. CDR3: CASKRQGLSPLHF. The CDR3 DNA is TGTGCCAGTAAGAGACAGGGCCTATCACCCCTCCACTTT.

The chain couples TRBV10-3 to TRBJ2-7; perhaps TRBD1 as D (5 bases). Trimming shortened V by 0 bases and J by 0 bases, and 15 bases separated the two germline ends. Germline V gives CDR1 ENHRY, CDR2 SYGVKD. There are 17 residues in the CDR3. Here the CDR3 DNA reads TGTGCCATCAGTGAGTCGTTTGGGGCAGCCAGCTCCTACGAGCAGTACTTC. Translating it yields CAISESFGAASSYEQYF.

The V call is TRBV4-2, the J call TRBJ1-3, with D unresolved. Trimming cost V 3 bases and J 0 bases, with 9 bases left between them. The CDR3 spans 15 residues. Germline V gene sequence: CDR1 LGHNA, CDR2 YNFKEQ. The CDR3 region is CASSHAGDSGNTIYF. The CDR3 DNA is TGTGCCAGCAGCCACGCCGGGGACTCTGGAAACACCATATATTTT.

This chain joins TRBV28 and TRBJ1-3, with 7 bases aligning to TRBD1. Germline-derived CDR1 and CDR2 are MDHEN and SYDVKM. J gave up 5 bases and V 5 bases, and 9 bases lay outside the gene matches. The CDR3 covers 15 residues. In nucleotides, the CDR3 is TGTGCCAGCAGTGACATCGGACAGGATCGAAACACCATATATTTT. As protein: CASSDIGQDRNTIYF.

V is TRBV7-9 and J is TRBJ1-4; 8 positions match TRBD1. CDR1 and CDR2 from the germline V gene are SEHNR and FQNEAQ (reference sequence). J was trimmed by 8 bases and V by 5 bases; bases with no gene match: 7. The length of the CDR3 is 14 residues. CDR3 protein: CASSQTGADEKLFF. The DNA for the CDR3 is TGTGCCAGCAGCCAGACAGGGGCGGACGAAAAACTGTTTTTT.

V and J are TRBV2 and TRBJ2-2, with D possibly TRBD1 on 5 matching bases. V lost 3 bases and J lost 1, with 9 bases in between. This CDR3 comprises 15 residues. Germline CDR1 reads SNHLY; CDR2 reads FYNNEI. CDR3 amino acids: CASSDFQGNTGELFF. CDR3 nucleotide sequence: TGTGCCAGCAGTGATTTCCAGGGGAACACCGGGGAGCTGTTTTTT.

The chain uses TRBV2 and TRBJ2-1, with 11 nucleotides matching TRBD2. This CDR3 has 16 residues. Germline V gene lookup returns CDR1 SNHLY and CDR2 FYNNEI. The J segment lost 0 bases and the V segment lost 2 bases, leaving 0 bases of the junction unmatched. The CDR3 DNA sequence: TGTGCCAGCAGTGAAACTAGCGGGAGCTCCTACAATGAGCAGTTCTTC. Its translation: CASSETSGSSYNEQFF.